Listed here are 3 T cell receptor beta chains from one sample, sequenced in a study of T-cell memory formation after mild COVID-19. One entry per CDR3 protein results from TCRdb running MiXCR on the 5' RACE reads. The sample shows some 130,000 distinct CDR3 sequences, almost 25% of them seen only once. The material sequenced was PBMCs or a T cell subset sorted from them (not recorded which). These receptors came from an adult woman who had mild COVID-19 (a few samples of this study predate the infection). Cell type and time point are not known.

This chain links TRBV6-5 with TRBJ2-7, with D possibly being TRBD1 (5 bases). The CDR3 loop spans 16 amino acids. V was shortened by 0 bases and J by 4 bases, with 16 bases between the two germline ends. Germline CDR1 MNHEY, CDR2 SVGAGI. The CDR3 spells CASSYSTEPVGYEQYF. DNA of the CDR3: TGTGCCAGCAGTTACTCGACAGAGCCCGTGGGGTACGAGCAGTACTTC.

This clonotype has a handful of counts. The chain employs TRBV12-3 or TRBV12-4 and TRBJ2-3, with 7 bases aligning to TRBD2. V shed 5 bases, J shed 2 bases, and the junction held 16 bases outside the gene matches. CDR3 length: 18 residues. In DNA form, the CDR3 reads TGTGCCAGCAGTCCGACGCCAGGGCGGGAGATAAACACAGATACGCAGTATTTT. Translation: CASSPTPGREINTDTQYF.

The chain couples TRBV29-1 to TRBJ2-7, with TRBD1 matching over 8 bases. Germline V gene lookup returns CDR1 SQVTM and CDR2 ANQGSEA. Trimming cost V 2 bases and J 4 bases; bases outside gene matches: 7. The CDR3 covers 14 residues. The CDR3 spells CSVEIPGGAYEQYF. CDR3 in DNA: TGCAGCGTTGAAATCCCAGGGGGCGCGTACGAGCAGTACTTC.